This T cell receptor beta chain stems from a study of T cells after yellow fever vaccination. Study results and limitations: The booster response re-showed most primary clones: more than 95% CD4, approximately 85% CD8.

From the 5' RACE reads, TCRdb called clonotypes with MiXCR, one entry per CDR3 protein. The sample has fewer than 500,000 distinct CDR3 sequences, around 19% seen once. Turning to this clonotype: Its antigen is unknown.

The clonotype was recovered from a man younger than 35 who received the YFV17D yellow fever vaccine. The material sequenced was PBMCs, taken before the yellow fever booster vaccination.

CDR3 protein: CASSLGSPRDGELFF. CDR3 DNA sequence: TGCGCCAGCAGCTTGGGGTCCCCTAGGGATGGGGAGCTGTTTTTT. The rearrangement uses TRBV5-1 and TRBJ2-2; unclear D gene. Germline CDR1 is SGHRS and CDR2 is YFSETQ. V dropped 0 bases and J dropped 8 bases, with 14 bases sitting between them. This CDR3 spans 15 amino acids. Supplemented by reference TRBV5-1 and TRBJ2-2, the full variable domain reads KAGVTQTPRYLIKTRGQQVTLSCSPISGHRSVSWYQQTPGQGLQFLFEYFSETQRNKGNFPGRFSGRQFSNSRSEMNVSTLELGDSALYLCASSLGSPRDGELFFGEGSRLTVL.